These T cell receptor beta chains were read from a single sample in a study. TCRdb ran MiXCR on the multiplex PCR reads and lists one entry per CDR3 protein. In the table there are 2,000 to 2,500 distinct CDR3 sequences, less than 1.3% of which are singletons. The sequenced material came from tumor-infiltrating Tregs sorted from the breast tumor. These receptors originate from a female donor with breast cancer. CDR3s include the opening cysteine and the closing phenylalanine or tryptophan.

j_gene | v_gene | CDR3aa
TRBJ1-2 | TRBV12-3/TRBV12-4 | CASSSWGGYGYTF
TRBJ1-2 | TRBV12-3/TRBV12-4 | CASSSGPHYGYTF
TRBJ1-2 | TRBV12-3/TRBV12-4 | CASSSGTGSYGYTF
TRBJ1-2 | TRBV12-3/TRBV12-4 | CASSMKPIYGYTF
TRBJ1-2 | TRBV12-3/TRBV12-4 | CASSWTRYGYTF
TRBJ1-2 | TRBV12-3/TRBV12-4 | CASSSNSQTSSYGYTF
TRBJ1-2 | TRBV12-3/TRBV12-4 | CASSLTREANYGYTF
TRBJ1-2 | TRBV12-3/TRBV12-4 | CASSLRDTPRGYTF
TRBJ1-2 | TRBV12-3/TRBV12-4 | CASSFQGMRTGYTF
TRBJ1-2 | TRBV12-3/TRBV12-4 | CASSPQQGTHYGYTF
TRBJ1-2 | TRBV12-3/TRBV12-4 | CASSFMEEDYGYTF
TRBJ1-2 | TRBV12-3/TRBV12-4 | CASSSVNSYGYTF
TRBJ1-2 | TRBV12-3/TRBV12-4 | CASSFEYGYTF
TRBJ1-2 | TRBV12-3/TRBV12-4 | CASKLQGGYGYTF
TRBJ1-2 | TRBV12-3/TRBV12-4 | CASSLGGTPYGYTF
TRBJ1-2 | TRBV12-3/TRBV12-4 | CASSLTGRYGYTF
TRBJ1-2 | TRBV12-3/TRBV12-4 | CASSFRQGPGNYGYTF
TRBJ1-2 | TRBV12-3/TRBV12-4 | CASSPVHDTYGYTF
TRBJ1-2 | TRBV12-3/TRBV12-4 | CASSSSFGDSYTF
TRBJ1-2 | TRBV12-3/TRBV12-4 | CASVRNYGYTF
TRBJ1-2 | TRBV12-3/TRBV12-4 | CASTTGPAYGYTF
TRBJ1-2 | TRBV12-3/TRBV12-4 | CASSLRGGNGYTF
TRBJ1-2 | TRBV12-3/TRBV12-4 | CASSSRQRPNYGYTF
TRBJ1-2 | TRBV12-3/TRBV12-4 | CASSPQGLGTNYGYTF
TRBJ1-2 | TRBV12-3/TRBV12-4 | CATARGPANYGYTF
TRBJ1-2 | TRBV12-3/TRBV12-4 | CASSRTYGYTF
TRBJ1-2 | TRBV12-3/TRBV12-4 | CASSLKAYGYTF
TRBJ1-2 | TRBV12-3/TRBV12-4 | CASSPDGNYGYTF
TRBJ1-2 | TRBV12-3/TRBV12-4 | CASSSADYGYTF
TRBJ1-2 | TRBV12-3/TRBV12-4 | CASSADAVGYTF
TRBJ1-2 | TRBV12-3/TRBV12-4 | CASSLTTF
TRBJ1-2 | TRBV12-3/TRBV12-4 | CASSLDMVSGNTYGYTF
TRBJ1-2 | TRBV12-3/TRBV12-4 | CASNFRQDHYGYTF
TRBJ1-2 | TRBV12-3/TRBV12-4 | CASSLGQGYGYTF
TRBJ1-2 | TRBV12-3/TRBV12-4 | CASSRWTGHNYGYTF
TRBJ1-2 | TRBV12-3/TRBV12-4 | CASSYQGSYGYTF
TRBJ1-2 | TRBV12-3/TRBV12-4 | CASSYRADGYTF
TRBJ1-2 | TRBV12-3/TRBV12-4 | CASSLKATLYGYTF
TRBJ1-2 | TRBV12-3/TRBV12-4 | CASTLGLNYGYTF
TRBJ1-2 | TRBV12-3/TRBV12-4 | CASSSSSTGYGYTF
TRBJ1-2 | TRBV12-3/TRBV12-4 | CASSSTGSNYGYTF
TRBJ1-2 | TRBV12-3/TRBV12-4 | CASRPDRGYGYTF
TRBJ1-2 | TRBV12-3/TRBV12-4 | CASGNNYGYTF
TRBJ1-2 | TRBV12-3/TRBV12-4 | CASSSNPTVLGYTF
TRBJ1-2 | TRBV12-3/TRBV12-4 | CASSLAGGYTF
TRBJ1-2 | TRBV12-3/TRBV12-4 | CASRPDRNYGYTF
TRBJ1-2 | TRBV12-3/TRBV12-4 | CASRAGSNYGYTF
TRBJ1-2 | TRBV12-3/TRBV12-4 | CASRAGLYGYTF
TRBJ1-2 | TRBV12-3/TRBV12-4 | CASSPRADVLYGYTF
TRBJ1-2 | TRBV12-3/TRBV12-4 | CASNRQPYGYTF
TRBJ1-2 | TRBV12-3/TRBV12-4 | CASSSRYGYTF
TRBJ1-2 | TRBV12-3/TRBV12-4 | CASSLAPTLGYTF
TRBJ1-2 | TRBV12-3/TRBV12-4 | CASRPTDSPYYGYTF